The source of this TCR beta chain is a study of shared clonotypes between healthy human individuals. Study results and caveats: Compared with clonotypes that all four donors shared, non-shared clonotypes had lower generation probabilities. A few donors showed sharing of approximately 4.7% of naive CD4 clonotypes.

Worth noting for this clone: What it binds is unknown.

The CDR3 runs to 12 residues. V lost 3 bases to trimming and J lost 4 bases, with 7 bases between them. Germline V gene data show CDR1 as PRHDT and CDR2 as FYEKMQ (reference sequence). Terminally differentiated effector memory CD45RA+ cells were excluded from the naive CD8 cells, which were CD45RO-negative and positively selected for CCR7. Deep-level settings were used for running the assay. Repertoires were generated with immunoSEQ multiplex PCR, while TCRdb's copy carries only in-frame clones and drops some. The sample lists approximately 720,000 clones; under 95% were seen once. The sequenced sample was naive CD8+ T cells sorted from blood. The sequence derives from a man aged 25-45 years in good health. V is TRBV13 and J is TRBJ2-7; D ambiguous. The CDR3 here is CASSLNAYEQYF. In DNA form, the CDR3 reads TGTGCCAGCAGCTTGAATGCGTACGAGCAGTACTTC.